Listed below are T cell receptor beta chains from one sample, sequenced in a study of shared clonotypes between healthy human individuals. Method: immunoSEQ multiplex PCR; TCRdb's copy keeps in-frame clones and lacks some. The profile covers 2 million to 3 million clones, with 80% to 95% appearing a single time and approximately 0.35% taken by the ten largest. The sequenced material came from naive CD4+ T cells from PBMCs. These receptor sequences come from a man younger than 35 in good health. Some clones in this sample may be carry-over from other donors' samples. CDR3s include the opening cysteine and the closing phenylalanine or tryptophan. D genes are given only for firm matches. The size field is filled for only some rows; it gives once, few, many or a size class.

CDR3 DNA: TGTGCCACCAGCAGGGACAGGGCGATTGAAGCTTTCTTT
CDR3 protein: CATSRDRAIEAFF
J gene: TRBJ1-1
D gene: TRBD1
V gene: TRBV15
clone size: .

CDR3 DNA: TGTGCCAGCAGCTCAACCCGGGGACAGGGTTCTTATGGCTACACCTTC
CDR3 protein: CASSSTRGQGSYGYTF
J gene: TRBJ1-2
D gene: TRBD1
V gene: TRBV7-2
clone size: .

CDR3 DNA: TGTGCCAGCAGCTTAAATGTGGGCCACTACAATGAGCAGTTCTTC
CDR3 protein: CASSLNVGHYNEQFF
J gene: TRBJ2-1
D gene: .
V gene: TRBV7-8
clone size: .

CDR3 DNA: TGTGCCAGCAGCCACCACCAGGGGCCCGGGGGCCTCTCCTACGAGCAGTACTTC
CDR3 protein: CASSHHQGPGGLSYEQYF
J gene: TRBJ2-7
D gene: .
V gene: TRBV4-2
clone size: .

CDR3 DNA: TGTGCCTGGAGTGGGTCTAGCGGGGGACGCTCCTACAATGAGCAGTTCTTC
CDR3 protein: CAWSGSSGGRSYNEQFF
J gene: TRBJ2-1
D gene: TRBD2
V gene: TRBV30
clone size: .

CDR3 DNA: TGTGCCAGCAGATCCGGGACTAGCGTCTACGAGCAGTACTTC
CDR3 protein: CASRSGTSVYEQYF
J gene: TRBJ2-7
D gene: TRBD2
V gene: TRBV7-9
clone size: .

CDR3 DNA: TGTGCCAGCAGCCCCCCGGCCGACATGCTGACCCAGTACTTC
CDR3 protein: CASSPPADMLTQYF
J gene: TRBJ2-5
D gene: .
V gene: TRBV7-8
clone size: .

CDR3 DNA: TGTGCCAGCAGCCCACGGGGCCTGGCTGGCACAGATACGCAGTATTTT
CDR3 protein: CASSPRGLAGTDTQYF
J gene: TRBJ2-3
D gene: .
V gene: TRBV7-9
clone size: .

CDR3 DNA: TGTGCCAGCAGCTTAGGGCCCGGACCTCTGAACACTGAAGCTTTCTTT
CDR3 protein: CASSLGPGPLNTEAFF
J gene: TRBJ1-1
D gene: .
V gene: TRBV5-5
clone size: .

CDR3 DNA: TGTGCCAGCAGCCGGACTAGCGTTCCCTACGAGCAGTACTTC
CDR3 protein: CASSRTSVPYEQYF
J gene: TRBJ2-7
D gene: TRBD2
V gene: TRBV11-2
clone size: .

CDR3 DNA: TGTGCCAGCAGCACGAGGACTAGCGGGAACCCCGAGCTGTTTTTT
CDR3 protein: CASSTRTSGNPELFF
J gene: TRBJ2-2
D gene: TRBD2
V gene: TRBV6-5
clone size: .

CDR3 DNA: TGTGCCAGCAGCTTACCGGGCGCGGCCGAGCAGTACTTC
CDR3 protein: CASSLPGAAEQYF
J gene: TRBJ2-7
D gene: .
V gene: TRBV5-6
clone size: .

CDR3 DNA: TGTGCCAGCAGCCTCGGGACCTACAATAACATTCAGTACTTC
CDR3 protein: CASSLGTYNNIQYF
J gene: TRBJ2-4
D gene: .
V gene: TRBV11-2
clone size: .

CDR3 DNA: TGTGCCAGCAGTCGGCACACTGAAGCTTTCTTT
CDR3 protein: CASSRHTEAFF
J gene: TRBJ1-1
D gene: .
V gene: TRBV6-1
clone size: few

CDR3 DNA: TGTGCAAGTCGCCCCCAACGGACTAGCGGGAGAGGGCTAGCCAAAAACATTCAGTACTTC
CDR3 protein: CASRPQRTSGRGLAKNIQYF
J gene: TRBJ2-4
D gene: .
V gene: TRBV12-2
clone size: .

CDR3 DNA: TGCGCCAGCAGCCAATCAACCGGGACAGGGTTCTTTTTAACGGAAAAACTGTTTTTT
CDR3 protein: CASSQSTGTGFFLTEKLFF
J gene: TRBJ1-4
D gene: TRBD1
V gene: TRBV4-3
clone size: .

CDR3 DNA: TGCGCCAGCAGCCCTACTCCCGGCCAGAACACTGAAGCTTTCTTT
CDR3 protein: CASSPTPGQNTEAFF
J gene: TRBJ1-1
D gene: .
V gene: TRBV5-1
clone size: .

CDR3 DNA: TGTGCCAGCAGACTAACCCCGGGACAGACTAAACCTGGGGCCAACGTCCTGACTTTC
CDR3 protein: CASRLTPGQTKPGANVLTF
J gene: TRBJ2-6
D gene: TRBD1
V gene: TRBV11-2
clone size: .

CDR3 DNA: TGTGCCAGCCGAGACGGGCTCGTCGGCTATGGCTACACCTTC
CDR3 protein: CASRDGLVGYGYTF
J gene: TRBJ1-2
D gene: .
V gene: TRBV28
clone size: .

CDR3 DNA: TGTGCCAGCAGTGTATCGGCAGGCCAACTGTCCACCAGCTACACCTTC
CDR3 protein: CASSVSAGQLSTSYTF
J gene: TRBJ1-2
D gene: .
V gene: TRBV2
clone size: .

CDR3 DNA: TGTGCCAGCGTCACATTCACTGAAGCTTTCTTT
CDR3 protein: CASVTFTEAFF
J gene: TRBJ1-1
D gene: .
V gene: TRBV28
clone size: .

CDR3 DNA: TGTGCCAGCAGCGCAGGGACAGGACCAAACATTCAGTACTTC
CDR3 protein: CASSAGTGPNIQYF
J gene: TRBJ2-4
D gene: TRBD1
V gene: TRBV7-2
clone size: .

CDR3 DNA: TGTGCCAGCAGCGGTTTAGCCAAAAACATTCAGTACTTC
CDR3 protein: CASSGLAKNIQYF
J gene: TRBJ2-4
D gene: .
V gene: TRBV2
clone size: .

CDR3 DNA: TGTGCCAGCAGCCCCACGGGGACCCATCAGCCCCAGCATTTT
CDR3 protein: CASSPTGTHQPQHF
J gene: TRBJ1-5
D gene: .
V gene: TRBV5-5
clone size: .

CDR3 DNA: TGTGCCAGCAGCGTAGAGGCTTGGGGAGGAAACACTGAAGCTTTCTTT
CDR3 protein: CASSVEAWGGNTEAFF
J gene: TRBJ1-1
D gene: .
V gene: TRBV9
clone size: once

CDR3 DNA: TGTGCCAGCACCCCGCGGGGCCTCGACACTGAAGCTTTCTTT
CDR3 protein: CASTPRGLDTEAFF
J gene: TRBJ1-1
D gene: .
V gene: TRBV5-4
clone size: few